Below are 10 T cell receptor beta chains sequenced from a single sample in a study of graft-versus-host responses after intestinal transplantation. TCRdb keeps only in-frame clones here, not all; method: immunoSEQ multiplex PCR. The sample lists over 75,000 clones, approximately 85% occurring once. Sequencing was performed on PBMCs, taken 255 days after intestinal transplant. Source of these receptors: a human patient who received an intestinal transplant, so some T cells may come from the graft donor.

The chain carries TRBV30 and TRBJ2-7; D could derive from TRBD1 or TRBD2 (5 bases each). The length of the CDR3 is 14 residues. The germline V and J ends were trimmed by 0 bases and 6 bases, with 15 bases remaining between them. In germline, CDR1 is GTSNPN, CDR2 SVGIG (reference sequence). CDR3 residues: CAWSVRRGYSEQYF. CDR3 bases: TGTGCCTGGAGTGTACGTCGGGGCTACAGCGAGCAGTACTTC.

The gene calls are TRBV27 and TRBJ2-7; 9 bases agree with TRBD1. The CDR3 loop spans 14 amino acids. V dropped 7 bases and J dropped 6; count of bases not matched to a gene: 10. Germline V gene sequence: CDR1 MNHEY, CDR2 SMNVEV (reference sequence). CDR3 sequence: CASTQSTGGGEQYF. The CDR3 coding sequence is TGTGCCAGCACCCAGTCAACAGGGGGCGGCGAGCAGTACTTC.

The chain couples TRBV7-2 to TRBJ1-4, with 8 bases aligning to TRBD1. Germline V CDR1 and CDR2: SGHTA, FQGNSA. The CDR3 consists of 16 residues. V trimming: 2 bases; J trimming: 8 bases; junction bases outside the gene matches: 10. CDR3 in amino acids: CASSLSSGTGYEKLFF. The CDR3 bases are TGTGCCAGCAGCTTATCCTCCGGGACAGGTTACGAAAAACTGTTTTTT.

The chain recombines TRBV10-3 with TRBJ2-1; D gene uncertain. The germline CDR1 and CDR2 sequences are ENHRY and SYGVKD. The CDR3 totals 15 residues. Trimming removed 0 bases from V and 3 bases from J, with 9 bases in between. This CDR3 reads CAISESIGDYNEQFF. The CDR3 nucleotides are TGTGCCATCAGTGAGTCGATTGGGGACTACAATGAGCAGTTCTTC.

J is TRBJ1-3 and V is TRBV2, with a tentative D call TRBD1 (5 bases). V lost 5 bases, J lost 2 bases, and 10 bases lay in between. Germline assignment: CDR1 SNHLY and CDR2 FYNNEI. This CDR3 region has 14 residues. The CDR3 DNA sequence: TGTGCCAGCAGTTGGGGGGAAGCTGGAAACACCATATATTTT. Encoded protein: CASSWGEAGNTIYF. The entire variable domain, with the rest obtained from reference TRBV2 and TRBJ1-3, is as follows: EPEVTQTPSHQVTQMGQEVILRCVPISNHLYFYWYRQILGQKVEFLVSFYNNEISEKSEIFDDQFSVERPDGSNFTLKIRSTKLEDSAMYFCASSWGEAGNTIYFGEGSWLTVV.

This chain links TRBV7-9 with TRBJ2-1, with TRBD2 matching over 12 bases. The junction had 13 bases not matched to a gene; V was cut back by 4 bases and J by 6 bases. CDR3 size: 18 residues. Looked up from germline, CDR1 is SEHNR and CDR2 is FQNEAQ (reference sequence). The CDR3 reads CASSSTSGRPTEGNEQFF. The CDR3 nucleotides read TGTGCCAGCAGCTCGACTAGCGGGAGACCAACAGAGGGCAATGAGCAGTTCTTC.

The V gene is TRBV29-1, the J gene TRBJ1-4; a possible D gene is TRBD1 (5 bases). V lost 4 bases, J lost 7 bases, and 13 bases lay in between. The CDR3 loop spans 13 amino acids. The V gene's germline CDR1 is SQVTM and CDR2 ANQGSEA. CDR3 DNA sequence: TGCAGCGTTGCCGGGGGTGTCGGTGAAAAACTGTTTTTT. Translation: CSVAGGVGEKLFF.

The gene calls are TRBV7-9 and TRBJ1-3; no definite D call. V was shortened by 4 bases and J by 0 bases, with 19 bases between the two germline ends. Germline V gives CDR1 SEHNR, CDR2 FQNEAQ (reference sequence). The CDR3 sequence is 18 residues long. The CDR3 coding sequence is TGTGCCAGCAGCTCGAAGAGACCGGACGTCGACTCTGGAAACACCATATATTTT. Translated, it gives CASSSKRPDVDSGNTIYF.

This chain uses TRBV5-1 with TRBJ2-1; 10 bases agree with TRBD2. This CDR3 has 15 residues. The germline V gene encodes CDR1 SGHRS and CDR2 YFSETQ. The V segment lost 1 base and the J segment 8 bases; nucleotides outside the gene matches: 6. Written as DNA, the CDR3 is TGCGCCAGCAGCTTGCTTCTAGCGGGGGACTATGAGCAGTTCTTC. Amino acids: CASSLLLAGDYEQFF.

This chain connects TRBV7-2 to TRBJ2-1, with 7 bases identical to TRBD2. The CDR3 length is 15 residues. CDR1 and CDR2 from the germline V gene are SGHTA and FQGNSA. Trimming removed 5 bases from V and 6 bases from J; junction bases left unmatched: 10. CDR3 residues: CASSHSAGGGNEQFF. The DNA of the CDR3 is TGTGCCAGCAGCCACTCCGCCGGCGGGGGCAATGAGCAGTTCTTC.